These T cell receptor beta chains were read from a single sample in a study of blood T cell repertoires in COVID-19. Profiling relied on immunoSEQ multiplex PCR, and the TCRdb table lists in-frame clones only, not all of them. Seen here are more than 150,000 clones, roughly 80% observed once, and the top ten hold about 0.58%. The sequenced sample consisted of peripheral blood. Every receptor here comes from a man aged 60-69 years with acute or convalescent COVID-19. Each CDR3 is given with its conserved first and last residue. The D gene is left open where the match is weak. Clone size is stated in some rows and not others, as once, few, many or a class when expanded.

>16|TRBV7-2|.|TRBJ2-5|.
CASSLAPLGGRETQYF
TGTGCCAGCAGCTTAGCGCCGTTAGGGGGAAGAGAGACCCAGTACTTC
>14|TRBV15|.|TRBJ1-5|.
CATSRKGQNQPQHF
TGTGCCACCAGCAGGAAGGGGCAGAATCAGCCCCAGCATTTT
>15|TRBV11-2|.|TRBJ2-7|TRBD1
CASSFTGESAYEQYF
TGTGCCAGCAGCTTTACAGGGGAATCCGCCTACGAGCAGTACTTC
>12|TRBV7-9|.|TRBJ2-3|.
CASSRLGWAQYF
TGTGCCAGCAGCCGACTAGGGTGGGCGCAGTATTTT
>16|TRBV6-2/TRBV6-3|.|TRBJ2-7|TRBD1
CASSSGGGQGFYEQYF
TGTGCCAGCAGTTCGGGTGGGGGACAGGGCTTCTACGAGCAGTACTTC
>14|TRBV7-2|few|TRBJ1-1|TRBD1
CASSLTDRGTEAFF
TGTGCCAGCAGCTTGACGGACAGGGGCACTGAAGCTTTCTTT
>13|TRBV18|.|TRBJ2-7|.
CASSPNRDHEQYF
TGTGCCAGCTCACCAAACAGGGATCACGAGCAGTACTTC
>13|TRBV28|.|TRBJ1-3|.
CASRPAGENTIYF
TGTGCCAGCAGACCCGCGGGGGAGAACACCATATATTTT
>16|TRBV18|.|TRBJ2-7|TRBD1
CASSAGTGGSEGLRAF
TGTGCCAGCTCGGCCGGGACAGGGGGGTCGGAGGGCCTCAGAGCCTTC
>15|TRBV3-1/TRBV3-2|.|TRBJ2-5|TRBD2
CASSQTAGVQETQYF
TGTGCCAGCAGCCAGACAGCGGGGGTCCAAGAGACCCAGTACTTC
>13|TRBV12-3/TRBV12-4|.|TRBJ2-1|.
CASSFLERGEQFF
TGTGCCAGCAGTTTCCTGGAGCGTGGAGAGCAGTTCTTC
>16|TRBV14|.|TRBJ1-1|.
CASSQATSRENTEAFF
TGTGCCAGCAGCCAAGCAACATCCAGGGAGAACACTGAAGCTTTCTTT
>16|TRBV7-2|once|TRBJ1-3|.
CASSPNAAFTGNTIYF
TGTGCCAGCAGCCCCAACGCGGCATTTACTGGAAACACCATATATTTT
>15|TRBV3-1/TRBV3-2|few|TRBJ2-3|TRBD1
CASSHGQGPGDTQYF
TGTGCCAGCAGCCACGGACAGGGGCCCGGGGATACGCAGTATTTT
>15|TRBV24-1|.|TRBJ2-2|.
CATSAAASNTGELFF
TGTGCCACCAGTGCGGCGGCCTCCAACACCGGGGAGCTGTTTTTT
>19|TRBV2|.|TRBJ1-6|TRBD1
CASSEVPSVDTAGGSPLHF
TGTGCCAGCAGTGAAGTTCCTTCCGTGGACACCGCAGGGGGTTCACCCCTCCACTTT
>13|TRBV19|.|TRBJ2-5|.
CASRRDGGQTQYF
TGTGCCAGTCGGAGGGACGGCGGGCAGACCCAGTACTTC
>13|TRBV2|.|TRBJ2-7|.
CASSLETWYEQYF
TGTGCCAGCAGTCTAGAGACCTGGTACGAGCAGTACTTC
>15|TRBV5-1|once|TRBJ1-6|.
CASSSSQSGNSPLHF
TGCGCCAGCAGCTCCTCCCAGAGCGGTAATTCACCCCTCCACTTT
>14|TRBV2|.|TRBJ1-2|TRBD1
CASSEQGEDYGYTF
TGTGCCAGCAGTGAACAGGGGGAGGACTATGGCTACACCTTC
>15|TRBV2|.|TRBJ1-1|.
CASSEERGGNTEAFF
TGTGCCAGCAGTGAGGAACGGGGAGGAAACACTGAAGCTTTCTTT
>15|TRBV28|few|TRBJ1-3|TRBD1
CASIPDRGVSNTIYF
TGTGCCAGCATTCCTGACAGGGGTGTCTCGAACACCATATATTTT
>15|TRBV7-9|.|TRBJ1-3|TRBD1
CASSPNRGPGNTIYF
TGTGCCAGCAGCCCCAACAGGGGCCCTGGAAACACCATATATTTT
>13|TRBV18|.|TRBJ1-1|.
CASSPQGPTEAFF
TGTGCCAGCTCACCACAGGGGCCCACTGAAGCTTTCTTT
>15|TRBV7-2|once|TRBJ2-7|TRBD2
CASSKGLAGDVEQYF
TGTGCCAGCAGTAAGGGACTAGCGGGAGATGTAGAGCAGTACTTC
>14|TRBV2|.|TRBJ2-7|.
CASSSQGSSYEQYF
TGTGCCAGCAGTTCCCAGGGTAGCTCCTACGAGCAGTACTTC
>16|TRBV6-5|.|TRBJ2-1|.
CASSYSSGSPYNEQFF
TGTGCCAGCAGTTACTCGTCGGGGTCCCCCTACAATGAGCAGTTCTTC
>16|TRBV5-1|once|TRBJ2-1|TRBD2
CASSGGTSGRYNEQFF
TGCGCCAGCAGCGGGGGGACTAGCGGTCGTTACAATGAGCAGTTCTTC
>16|TRBV19|.|TRBJ1-4|.
CASSIGGTRVGEKLFF
TGTGCCAGTAGTATAGGAGGAACCCGGGTTGGAGAAAAACTGTTTTTT
>16|TRBV9|.|TRBJ2-7|TRBD2
CASSVEEREPPYEQYF
TGTGCCAGCAGCGTAGAGGAGCGGGAGCCCCCCTACGAGCAGTACTTC
>16|TRBV6-7|few|TRBJ1-2|.
CASSHRWAGKAYGYTF
TGTGCCAGCAGTCACCGATGGGCAGGGAAGGCCTATGGCTACACCTTC
>16|TRBV5-5|.|TRBJ2-2|.
CASSLGQPVNTGKLFF
TGTGCCAGCAGCTTGGGCCAGCCCGTCAACACCGGGAAGCTGTTTTTT
>12|TRBV10-3|.|TRBJ2-7|.
CAISESGYEQYF
TGTGCCATCAGTGAGTCCGGGTACGAGCAGTACTTC
>14|TRBV18|.|TRBJ1-5|TRBD1
CASSLDRGRQPQHF
TGTGCCAGCTCATTGGACAGGGGTCGACAGCCCCAGCATTTT
>15|TRBV28|.|TRBJ1-2|TRBD1
CASSFTSDRGRGYTF
TGTGCCAGCAGTTTCACTTCTGACAGGGGGCGCGGCTACACCTTC
>13|TRBV5-1|.|TRBJ1-5|TRBD1
CASSRQGDQPQHF
TGCGCCAGCAGCCGACAGGGGGATCAGCCCCAGCATTTT
>17|TRBV5-6|once|TRBJ1-3|TRBD1
CASSLDPGGSSGNTIYF
TGTGCCAGCAGCTTGGATCCAGGGGGTAGCTCTGGAAACACCATATATTTT
>14|TRBV6-6|.|TRBJ2-3|TRBD2
CASSPAGGHDTQYF
TGTGCCAGCAGTCCAGCGGGAGGCCACGATACGCAGTATTTT
>15|TRBV7-2|.|TRBJ2-7|.
CASSLEMGATYEQYF
TGTGCCAGCAGCTTAGAAATGGGGGCCACCTACGAGCAGTACTTC
>15|TRBV11-2|.|TRBJ2-3|TRBD2
CASSRGGGAKDTQYF
TGTGCCAGCAGCCGCGGCGGGGGGGCCAAAGATACGCAGTATTTT
>13|TRBV19|.|TRBJ1-2|TRBD1
CASHLGQGYGYTF
TGTGCCAGCCATCTAGGACAGGGTTACGGCTACACCTTC
>14|TRBV5-1|.|TRBJ2-7|TRBD1
CASSGGQGAYEQYF
TGCGCCAGCAGCGGGGGACAGGGAGCCTACGAGCAGTACTTC
>15|TRBV3-1/TRBV3-2|.|TRBJ2-5|TRBD2
CASSRNGGGQETQYF
TGTGCCAGCAGCCGGAACGGCGGGGGGCAGGAGACCCAGTACTTC
>16|TRBV3-1/TRBV3-2|.|TRBJ2-1|TRBD1
CASSPRTGGHYNEQFF
TGTGCCAGCAGCCCCCGGACAGGGGGCCACTACAATGAGCAGTTCTTC
>14|TRBV2|.|TRBJ1-2|TRBD1
CASSEGQGLGGYTF
TGTGCCAGCAGTGAGGGACAGGGGTTGGGTGGCTACACCTTC
>13|TRBV5-6|.|TRBJ1-4|TRBD1
CASSLDRGEKLFF
TGTGCCAGCAGCTTGGACAGGGGAGAAAAACTGTTTTTT
>15|TRBV24-1|.|TRBJ2-3|.
CATSDWGGTESTQYF
TGTGCCACCAGTGATTGGGGCGGCACCGAGAGTACGCAGTATTTT
>15|TRBV6-2/TRBV6-3|.|TRBJ1-1|.
CASSSGQGRNTEAFF
TGTGCCAGCAGCTCCGGTCAGGGAAGGAACACTGAAGCTTTCTTT
>14|TRBV28|.|TRBJ2-5|.
CASSSLGGAETQYF
TGTGCCAGCAGCAGTCTTGGGGGGGCAGAGACCCAGTACTTC
>14|TRBV6-4|once|TRBJ2-2|.
CASSERTDTGELFF
TGTGCCAGCAGTGAGCGGACAGATACCGGGGAGCTGTTTTTT
>16|TRBV6-5|.|TRBJ1-6|.
CASSYSGTGTYSPLHF
TGTGCCAGCAGTTACTCGGGTACAGGCACCTATTCACCCCTCCACTTT
>14|TRBV19|.|TRBJ1-6|.
CASMSVHGNSPLHF
TGTGCCAGTATGTCGGTCCACGGGAATTCACCCCTCCACTTT
>14|TRBV19|.|TRBJ2-7|TRBD2
CASSKGSGAYEQYF
TGTGCCAGTAGTAAGGGCAGCGGGGCCTACGAGCAGTACTTC
>13|TRBV30|.|TRBJ1-2|TRBD1
CANWTGGNYGYTF
TGTGCTAATTGGACAGGGGGTAACTATGGCTACACCTTC
>14|TRBV12-5|.|TRBJ1-1|TRBD1
CASARTGGGTEAFF
TGTGCTAGTGCCCGGACAGGGGGAGGCACTGAAGCTTTCTTT
>15|TRBV19|once|TRBJ2-7|.
CASSIGPRTRDEQYF
TGTGCCAGTAGTATAGGGCCTAGGACGAGGGACGAGCAGTACTTC
>15|TRBV24-1|.|TRBJ2-1|.
CATSRGSYPLNEQFF
TGTGCCACCAGTAGGGGCTCATACCCCCTCAATGAGCAGTTCTTC
>18|TRBV23-1|.|TRBJ2-4|.
CASSHSTRTVTAKNIQYF
TGCGCCAGCAGTCACTCGACCAGGACAGTTACAGCCAAAAACATTCAGTACTTC
>16|TRBV18|few|TRBJ1-4|TRBD1
CASSPQTGGRNEKLFF
TGTGCCAGCTCACCACAGACAGGGGGCAGGAATGAAAAACTGTTTTTT